Following are 24 T cell receptor beta chains from one sample sequenced in a study of blood T cell repertoires in COVID-19. Clones were sequenced by immunoSEQ multiplex PCR, and TCRdb holds only the in-frame ones, with some missing. The sample includes 65,000 to 75,000 clones, 75% to 85% of them seen just once. The sequenced sample was peripheral blood. The origin of the receptors is a man aged 80 or over with acute or convalescent COVID-19.

A note on this clone: One end of the junction fails to match germline, which may point to a read error. J is TRBJ2-1 and V is TRBV12-5, with unresolved D. This CDR3 is 13 amino acids long. Germline V lookup: CDR1 LGHNT, CDR2 FRNRAP. CDR3 DNA: TGTGCTAGTGGTTTGGTAAATCAGCGTGTACTTCTCTTC. Protein sequence: CASGLVNQRVLLF.

V gene TRBV4-2 combines with J gene TRBJ2-3, with TRBD1 as a possible D gene (6 bases). The V gene's germline CDR1 is LGHNA and CDR2 YNFKEQ. V shed 8 bases and J shed 6 bases, with 12 bases lying between them. The CDR3 loop spans 12 amino acids. The CDR3 sequence: CASSLGADTQYF. In nucleotides, the CDR3 is TGTGCCAGCTCCCTGGGGGCCGATACGCAGTATTTT.

The genes are TRBV6-2 or TRBV6-3 and TRBJ1-1; TRBD1 might be the D (6 bases). The germline CDR1 and CDR2 sequences are MNHEY and SVGEGT. V was trimmed by 6 bases and J by 3 bases, leaving 11 bases between them. This CDR3 is 13 amino acids long. CDR3 nucleotides: TGTGCCAGCAGCCTCTACAGGGACACTGAAGCTTTCTTT. Translated: CASSLYRDTEAFF.

The chain combines TRBV4-3 with TRBJ1-3; tentatively, D is TRBD1 (5 bases). CDR3 length: 17 residues. The germline V and J ends were trimmed by 4 bases and 1 base, with 17 bases remaining between them. Per germline, CDR1 LGHNA and CDR2 YSLEER. The CDR3 region is CASSLHTGGRSGNTIYF. The DNA for the CDR3 is TGCGCCAGCAGCCTCCACACGGGGGGGAGGTCTGGAAACACCATATATTTT.

This clone appeared a few times. The rearrangement uses TRBV6-5 and TRBJ1-2; D remains unclear. The length of the CDR3 is 12 residues. V dropped 6 bases and J dropped 4 bases, with 9 bases sitting between them. Per germline, CDR1 MNHEY and CDR2 SVGAGI. In DNA form, the CDR3 reads TGTGCCAGCAGATCGGGGTTCTATGGCTACACCTTC. Its translation is CASRSGFYGYTF.

CDR3 amino acids: CASSVVGSSYNEQFF. The CDR3 nucleotides read TGTGCCAGCAGCGTAGTTGGGAGCTCCTACAATGAGCAGTTCTTC. V gene TRBV9 combines with J gene TRBJ2-1; a possible D gene is TRBD2 (5 bases). This CDR3 has 15 amino acids. With 0 bases removed from V and 0 bases from J, the gap between germline ends came to 7 bases. Germline V CDR1 and CDR2: SGDLS, YYNGEE.

The chain couples TRBV7-9 to TRBJ2-7, with D tentatively TRBD1 (7 bases). This CDR3 has 14 residues. Germline assignment: CDR1 SEHNR and CDR2 FQNEAQ (reference sequence). Trimming cost V 2 bases and J 4 bases, with 12 bases left between them. The CDR3 bases are TGTGCCAGCAGCTTACAGGGGGGTGGGTACGAGCAGTACTTC. Its translation is CASSLQGGGYEQYF.

The gene calls are TRBV6-4 and TRBJ2-2; no clear D gene. Trimming removed 6 bases at V and 6 bases at J, with 5 bases between. The CDR3 contains 11 residues. Germline V gene data show CDR1 as MRHNA and CDR2 as SNTAGT. The CDR3 nucleotides are TGTGCCAGCAGCTTCGCCGGGGAGCTGTTTTTT. Translation gives CASSFAGELFF.

This clone was seen a single time. In DNA, the CDR3 is TGTGCCAGCAGTGGAAGGACAGGGGTTAGCTCCTACAATGAGCAGTTCTTC. Its translation is CASSGRTGVSSYNEQFF. The chain links TRBV6-7 to TRBJ2-1; 9 bases match TRBD1. TRBV6-7 is recorded as an ORF, its role being uncertain. This CDR3 is 17 amino acids long. V shed 5 bases, J shed 0 bases, and the junction held 8 bases outside the gene matches.

CDR3 in amino acids: CASSLGLAGYEQYF. The CDR3 bases are TGTGCCAGCAGTTTAGGGCTAGCGGGCTACGAGCAGTACTTC. The chain couples TRBV27 to TRBJ2-7; 8 bases are a match to TRBD2. The CDR3 has 14 amino acids. Germline V lookup: CDR1 MNHEY, CDR2 SMNVEV (reference sequence). The V and J ends lost 2 bases and 3 bases, in that order; junction bases with no gene match: 3.

CDR3 protein: CATSREGGYRSPLHF. As DNA, the CDR3 is TGTGCCACCAGCAGAGAAGGAGGGTATCGTTCACCCCTCCACTTT. V is TRBV15 and J is TRBJ1-6; D uncertain. The germline V and J ends were trimmed by 0 bases and 9 bases, with 12 bases remaining between them. This CDR3 is 15 amino acids long. Germline V CDR1 and CDR2: LNHNV, YYDKDF (reference sequence).

The count of this clone is one. The chain links TRBV7-3 to TRBJ2-3; D unclear. CDR1 and CDR2 from the germline V gene are SGHTA and FQGTGA. Trimming cost V 5 bases and J 2 bases, with 14 bases left between them. This CDR3 has 15 residues. CDR3 residues: CASSPGYGNTDTQYF. The CDR3 DNA reads TGTGCCAGCAGCCCAGGCTACGGAAACACAGATACGCAGTATTTT.

The V call is TRBV28, the J call TRBJ1-2, with 12 bases that match TRBD1. Trimming took 5 bases from V and 7 from J; bases not matched to a gene: 11. The CDR3 length is 16 residues. Germline V gives CDR1 MDHEN, CDR2 SYDVKM. In DNA form, the CDR3 reads TGTGCCAGCAGTGCATCCGGGACAGGGGGCGCATCTGGCTACACCTTC. It yields the protein CASSASGTGGASGYTF.

The J gene is TRBJ1-3, the V gene TRBV4-1; possible D gene TRBD1, 5 bases. CDR1 MGHRA and CDR2 YSYEKL come from the germline V gene. V was shortened by 0 bases and J by 4 bases, with 10 bases between the two germline ends. The CDR3 loop spans 15 amino acids. CDR3 sequence reads: CASSQDRGTGNTIYF. CDR3 DNA: TGCGCCAGCAGCCAAGATCGGGGGACCGGAAACACCATATATTTT.

The chain joins TRBV27 to TRBJ2-1; D is possibly TRBD2 (5 bases). Germline V gene lookup returns CDR1 MNHEY and CDR2 SMNVEV (reference sequence). The CDR3 loop spans 14 amino acids. V was shortened by 6 bases and J by 6 bases, with 15 bases between the two germline ends. DNA of the CDR3: TGTGCCAGCAGGGCCCTCGGGATTGGCAATGAGCAGTTCTTC. Translation gives CASRALGIGNEQFF.

The rearrangement links TRBV6-5 to TRBJ2-5, with D perhaps matching TRBD2 (6 bases). CDR1 MNHEY and CDR2 SVGAGI come from the germline V gene. The CDR3 totals 15 residues. The V gene lost 2 bases and the J gene lost 4 bases, with 14 bases spanning the gap. The chain's CDR3 is CASSYSGPPGETQYF. As DNA, the CDR3 is TGTGCCAGCAGTTACAGCGGGCCCCCCGGAGAGACCCAGTACTTC.

This chain joins TRBV2 and TRBJ1-2, with D perhaps matching TRBD1 (6 bases). The CDR3 is 15 amino acids. V was clipped by 6 bases and J by 5 bases, with 19 bases between them. Germline lookup yields CDR1 SNHLY and CDR2 FYNNEI. CDR3 in amino acids: CASSPEPGTKYGYTF. DNA of the CDR3: TGTGCCAGCAGCCCCGAACCAGGGACAAAGTATGGCTACACCTTC.

The count of this clone is one. The V call is TRBV7-2, the J call TRBJ2-2; 7 bases agree with TRBD2. The CDR3 spans 17 residues. V shed 0 bases and J 1 base; nucleotides not matched to a gene: 5. Germline CDR1 and CDR2: SGHTA and FQGNSA. For the CDR3, the DNA is TGTGCCAGCAGCTTAGCGCGCGGGAGCCAGAACACCGGGGAGCTGTTTTTT. Its translation is CASSLARGSQNTGELFF.

This chain uses TRBV11-2 with TRBJ1-6, with TRBD1 identical over 9 bases. V shed 4 bases and J 12 bases; nucleotides not matched to a gene: 4. Per germline, CDR1 SGHAT and CDR2 FQNNGV. The CDR3 covers 13 residues. The CDR3 DNA follows: TGTGCCAGCAGCTCGGGACAGGGAAGACCCCTCCACTTT. It encodes CASSSGQGRPLHF.

The rearrangement joins TRBV28 to TRBJ2-2; 8 bases map to TRBD1. With V trimmed by 5 bases and J by 1 base, 12 bases remained unmatched. The CDR3 contains 18 residues. Germline V lookup: CDR1 MDHEN, CDR2 SYDVKM. In DNA form, the CDR3 reads TGTGCCAGCAGTCCTCACATTTTTGGACAGGGGAACACCGGGGAGCTGTTTTTT. Its translation is CASSPHIFGQGNTGELFF. The complete variable domain, with remaining parts taken from reference TRBV28 and TRBJ2-2, reads DVKVTQSSRYLVKRTGEKVFLECVQDMDHENMFWYRQDPGLGLRLIYFSYDVKMKEKGDIPEGYSVSREKKERFSLILESASTNQTSMYLCASSPHIFGQGNTGELFFGEGSRLTVL.

This clone appeared a single time. This chain connects TRBV4-1 to TRBJ2-1; 8 bases fit TRBD2. Germline V CDR1 and CDR2: MGHRA, YSYEKL. The V and J ends lost 7 bases and 6 bases, in that order; junction bases with no gene match: 20. CDR3 length: 18 residues. The CDR3 loop reads CASTLRPPGTRAPNEQFF. CDR3 DNA sequence: TGCGCCAGCACCTTAAGACCCCCCGGGACTAGAGCCCCCAATGAGCAGTTCTTC.

V usage is TRBV12-2 and J usage is TRBJ2-1; TRBD2 is the table's D call and was not checked against the DNA. TRBV12-2 has pseudogene status. The CDR3 has 16 residues. The CDR3 spells CASRAPLSWSYNEQFF. CDR3 coding DNA: TGTGCAAGTCGCGCCCCCCTTAGTTGGTCCTACAATGAGCAGTTCTTC.

This chain uses TRBV5-1 with TRBJ2-2; 7 bases match TRBD2. Trimming cost V 4 bases and J 1 base; bases outside gene matches: 7. There are 16 residues in the CDR3. Germline V gene lookup returns CDR1 SGHRS and CDR2 YFSETQ. The CDR3 loop reads CASSEGGAKNTGELFF. CDR3 coding DNA: TGCGCCAGCAGCGAGGGAGGGGCGAAGAACACCGGGGAGCTGTTTTTT.

The chain is built from TRBV10-1 and TRBJ1-2, with D hard to call. Germline assignment: CDR1 WNHNN and CDR2 SYGVQD (reference sequence). Trimming shortened V by 4 bases and J by 6 bases, and 9 bases separated the two germline ends. This CDR3 has 12 residues. The CDR3 loop is CASSVDADGYTF. The CDR3 DNA reads TGCGCCAGCAGTGTAGATGCGGATGGCTACACCTTC.